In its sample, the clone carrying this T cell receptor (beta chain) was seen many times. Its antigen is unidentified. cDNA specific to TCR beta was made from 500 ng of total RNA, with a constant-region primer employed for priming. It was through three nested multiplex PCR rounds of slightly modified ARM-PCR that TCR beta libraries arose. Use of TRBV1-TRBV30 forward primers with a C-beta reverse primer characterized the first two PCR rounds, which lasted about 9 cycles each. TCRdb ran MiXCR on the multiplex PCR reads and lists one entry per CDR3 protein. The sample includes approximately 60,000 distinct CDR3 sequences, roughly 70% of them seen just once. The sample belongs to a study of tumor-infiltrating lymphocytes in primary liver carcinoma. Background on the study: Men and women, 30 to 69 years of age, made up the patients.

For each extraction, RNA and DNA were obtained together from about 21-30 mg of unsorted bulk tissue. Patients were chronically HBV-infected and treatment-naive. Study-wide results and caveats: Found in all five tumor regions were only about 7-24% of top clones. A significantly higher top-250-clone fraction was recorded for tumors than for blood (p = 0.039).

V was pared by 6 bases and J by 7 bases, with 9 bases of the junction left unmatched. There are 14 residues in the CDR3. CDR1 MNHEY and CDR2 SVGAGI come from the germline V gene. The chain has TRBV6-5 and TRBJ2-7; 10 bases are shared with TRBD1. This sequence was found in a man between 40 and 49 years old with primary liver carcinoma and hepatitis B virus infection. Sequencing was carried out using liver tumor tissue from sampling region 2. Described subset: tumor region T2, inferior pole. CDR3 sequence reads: CASRAGQGFWEQYF. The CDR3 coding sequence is TGTGCCAGCAGGGCGGGACAGGGGTTTTGGGAGCAGTACTTC.